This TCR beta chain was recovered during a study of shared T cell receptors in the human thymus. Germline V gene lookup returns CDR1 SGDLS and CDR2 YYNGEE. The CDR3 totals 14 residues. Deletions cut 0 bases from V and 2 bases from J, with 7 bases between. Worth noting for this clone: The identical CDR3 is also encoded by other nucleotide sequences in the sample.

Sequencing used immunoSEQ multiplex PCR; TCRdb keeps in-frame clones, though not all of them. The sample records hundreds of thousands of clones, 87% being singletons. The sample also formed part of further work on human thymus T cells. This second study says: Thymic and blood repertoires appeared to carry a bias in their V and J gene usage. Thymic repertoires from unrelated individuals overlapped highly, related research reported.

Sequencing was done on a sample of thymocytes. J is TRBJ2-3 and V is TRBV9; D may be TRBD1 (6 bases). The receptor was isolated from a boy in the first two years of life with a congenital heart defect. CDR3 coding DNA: TGTGCCAGCAGCGTAGGGACAGCCACAGATACGCAGTATTTT. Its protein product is CASSVGTATDTQYF. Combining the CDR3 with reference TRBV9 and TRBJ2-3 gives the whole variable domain DSGVTQTPKHLITATGQRVTLRCSPRSGDLSVYWYQQSLDQGLQFLIQYYNGEERAKGNILERFSAQQFPDLHSELNLSSLELGDSALYFCASSVGTATDTQYFGPGTRLTVL.